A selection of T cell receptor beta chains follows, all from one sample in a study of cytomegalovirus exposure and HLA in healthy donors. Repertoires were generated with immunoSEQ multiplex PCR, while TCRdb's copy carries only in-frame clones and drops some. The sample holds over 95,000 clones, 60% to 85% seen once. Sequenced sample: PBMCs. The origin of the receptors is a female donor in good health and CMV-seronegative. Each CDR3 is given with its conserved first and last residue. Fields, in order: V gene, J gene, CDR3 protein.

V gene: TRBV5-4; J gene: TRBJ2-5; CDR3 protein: CASSLGGQQETQYF
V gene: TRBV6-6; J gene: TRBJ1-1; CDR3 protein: CASSYSRAWRTEAFF
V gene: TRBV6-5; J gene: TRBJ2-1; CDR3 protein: CASSYSRLPAYNEQFF
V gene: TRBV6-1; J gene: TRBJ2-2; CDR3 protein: CASSPDPGYGELFF
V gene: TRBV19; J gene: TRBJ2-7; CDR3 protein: CASSIRLAGGPYEQYF
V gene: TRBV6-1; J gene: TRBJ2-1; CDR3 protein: CASARGTSGGDEQFF
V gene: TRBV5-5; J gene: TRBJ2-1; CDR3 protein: CASTGRGAGRDEQFF
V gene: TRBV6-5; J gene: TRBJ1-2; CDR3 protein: CASSSRRGATGYTF
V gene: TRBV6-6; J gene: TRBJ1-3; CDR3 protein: CASSYSTGGNTIYF
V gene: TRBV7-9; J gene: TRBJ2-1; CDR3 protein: CASRRGTGTYNEQFF
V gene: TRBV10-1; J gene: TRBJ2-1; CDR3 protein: CASSVETRGGDEQFF
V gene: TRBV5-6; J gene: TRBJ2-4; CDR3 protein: CASSLSQTRYIQYF
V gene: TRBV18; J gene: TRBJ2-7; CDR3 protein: CASSPPQGYEQYF
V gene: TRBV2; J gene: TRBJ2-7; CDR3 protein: CASSSTGRGSYEQYF
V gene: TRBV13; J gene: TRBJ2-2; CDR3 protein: CASSLTGSNTGELFF
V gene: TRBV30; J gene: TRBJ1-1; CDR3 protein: CAWTRATEAFF
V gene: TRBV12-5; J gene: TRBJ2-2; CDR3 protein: CASTPGHLKTGELFF
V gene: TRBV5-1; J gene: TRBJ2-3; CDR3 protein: CASSPRQGLTDTQYF
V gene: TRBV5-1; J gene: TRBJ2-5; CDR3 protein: CASSLSPVQGETQYF
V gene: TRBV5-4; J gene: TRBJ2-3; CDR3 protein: CASSGGLADTDTQYF
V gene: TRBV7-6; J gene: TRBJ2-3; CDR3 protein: CASCRAGATGDTQYF
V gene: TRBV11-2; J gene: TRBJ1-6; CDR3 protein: CASSLAPSGGSPLHF
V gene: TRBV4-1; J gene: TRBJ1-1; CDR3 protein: CASSQGATGENTEAFF
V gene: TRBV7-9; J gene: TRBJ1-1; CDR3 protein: CASSLKEAAGGSAFF
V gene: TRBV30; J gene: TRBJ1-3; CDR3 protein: CAWIVSGNTIYF
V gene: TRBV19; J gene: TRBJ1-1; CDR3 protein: CASSGGRTGVTEAFF
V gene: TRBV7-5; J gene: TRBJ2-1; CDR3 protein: CVRSPSGTSNSHEQFF
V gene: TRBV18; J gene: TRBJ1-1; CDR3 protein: CASSSFVRGGGTEAFF
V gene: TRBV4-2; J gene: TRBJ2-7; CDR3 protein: CASSQAQGWEQYF
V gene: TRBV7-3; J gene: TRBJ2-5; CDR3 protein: CASSLGRRETQYF
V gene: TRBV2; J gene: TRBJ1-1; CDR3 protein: CASSSEGGHTEAFF
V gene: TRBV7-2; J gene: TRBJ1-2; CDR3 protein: CASSFDRFGYTF
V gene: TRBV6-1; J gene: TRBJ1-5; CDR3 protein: CACETGGAGNQPQHF
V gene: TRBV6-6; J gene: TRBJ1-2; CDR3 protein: CASSYDRAPYGYTF
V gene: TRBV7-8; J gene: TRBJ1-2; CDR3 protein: CASSLINYGYTF
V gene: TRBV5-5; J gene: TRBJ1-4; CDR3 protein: CASSMQQGAREKLFF
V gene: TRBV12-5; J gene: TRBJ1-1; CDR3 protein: CASGPATGGGPEAFF
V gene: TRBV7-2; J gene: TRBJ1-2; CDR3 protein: CASSLVRGAGDYGYTF
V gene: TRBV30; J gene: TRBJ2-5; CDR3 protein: CAWKRLAGGPDQETQYF
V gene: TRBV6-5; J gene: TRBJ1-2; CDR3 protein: CATTDTTYGYTF
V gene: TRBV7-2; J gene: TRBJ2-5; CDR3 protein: CASSLTGGRETQYF
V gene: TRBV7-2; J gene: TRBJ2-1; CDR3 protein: CASSLRRGPVDEQFF
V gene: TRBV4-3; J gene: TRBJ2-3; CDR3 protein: CASSQVPAGGPFTDTQYF
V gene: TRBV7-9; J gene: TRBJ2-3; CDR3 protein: CASSLARPTDTQYF
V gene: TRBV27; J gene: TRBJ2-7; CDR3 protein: CASSYTPLSYEQYF
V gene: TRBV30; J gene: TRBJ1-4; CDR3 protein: CAWMTASEKLFF
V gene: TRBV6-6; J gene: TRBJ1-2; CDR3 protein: CASRTIDRGSNYGYTF
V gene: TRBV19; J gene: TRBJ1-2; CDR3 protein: CASRGGQYGYTF